A single sample gave rise to the 32 T cell receptor beta chains below, sequenced in a study of T-cell reconstitution after alpha-beta-depleted transplantation in children (dated by TCRdb to about 2016). The protocol used for the library was PCR. Sequencing relied on an Illumina HiSeq 2500. Molecular barcoding was employed in the preparation of TCR libraries, with unique molecular identifiers being used to normalize TCRbeta repertoire quantification. The public reads were reanalyzed by TCRdb: fastp trimming at Q25, MiXCR alignment, in-frame beta chains only. Rows are combined by CDR3 protein, so each entry shows the most common genes and DNA. The sample table contains around 500,000 distinct CDR3 sequences; only one count was recorded for about 21% of them. In total, the top ten clones hold around an eighth of the sample. The treatment or condition label on this specimen signifies: allogeneic hematopoietic cell transplantation with graft depleted of TCRalphabeta T cells and CD19 B cells.

The sample was PBMCs, mostly from graft donor cells, taken 360 days after TCRalphabeta/CD19-depleted stem cell transplant. The receptor source for this set is a boy less than two years old who had a stem cell transplant for acute myeloid leukemia, so the T cells may come from the graft donor.

This clonotype was detected ten times or more. The V gene is TRBV18, the J gene TRBJ1-4; D ambiguous. Germline V gives CDR1 KGHSH, CDR2 LQKENI. This CDR3 is 14 amino acids long. The V gene lost 2 bases and the J gene lost 5 bases, with 9 bases spanning the gap. The CDR3 is CASSPEVPNEKLFF. The CDR3 bases are TGTGCCAGCTCACCAGAGGTGCCAAATGAAAAACTGTTTTTT. The variable domain in full, completed from reference TRBV18 and TRBJ1-4, reads NAGVMQNPRHLVRRRGQEARLRCSPMKGHSHVYWYRQLPEEGLKFMVYLQKENIIDESGMPKERFSAEFPKEGPSILRIQQVVRGDSAAYFCASSPEVPNEKLFFGSGTQLSVL.

Only a few counts were recorded for this clonotype. V gene TRBV12-3 or TRBV12-4 combines with J gene TRBJ2-3; D is perhaps TRBD2 (6 bases). This CDR3 is built from 11 residues. V was cut by 6 bases and J by 10 bases, with 11 bases left in between. The CDR3 nucleotides read TGTGCCAGCAGGGATGGAGGGGCGCAGTATTTT. Translating it yields CASRDGGAQYF.

In this sample, this clonotype turned up many times. The J gene is TRBJ2-2, the V gene TRBV5-8; D is undetermined. The CDR3 sequence is 13 residues long. From germline, CDR1 is SGHTS and CDR2 YDEGEE. Trimming stripped 0 bases from V and 6 bases from J, with 6 bases between. CDR3 DNA: TGTGCCAGCAGCTTGGATATCTCCGGGGAGCTGTTTTTT. It translates to CASSLDISGELFF.

This clonotype has a handful of counts. The rearrangement joins TRBV29-1 to TRBJ2-1; 8 nucleotides align to TRBD2. The CDR3 length is 16 residues. Trimming cost V 1 base and J 3 bases; bases outside gene matches: 8. The germline gives CDR1 SQVTM, CDR2 ANQGSEA. CDR3 loop: CSVEGERGTNYNEQFF. The CDR3 DNA sequence: TGCAGCGTTGAAGGTGAGCGGGGGACCAACTACAATGAGCAGTTCTTC.

This clonotype was seen only a few times. The rearrangement joins TRBV29-1 to TRBJ2-3; the D call may be TRBD1 or TRBD2 (5 bases each). Trimming shortened V by 4 bases and J by 0 bases, and 14 bases separated the two germline ends. This CDR3 spans 15 amino acids. Germline V gene lookup returns CDR1 SQVTM and CDR2 ANQGSEA. CDR3 loop: CSVVGGSSSTDTQYF. In DNA form, the CDR3 reads TGCAGCGTTGTTGGGGGTAGCTCTAGCACAGATACGCAGTATTTT.

Many counts were recorded for this clonotype. The gene calls are TRBV6-5 and TRBJ2-3; the D gene is possibly TRBD2 (6 bases). V shed 1 base and J shed 3 bases, with 20 bases lying between them. Germline V gene data show CDR1 as MNHEY and CDR2 as SVGAGI. The CDR3 is 18 residues long. The CDR3, as DNA: TGTGCCAGCAGTTACTTACCTTCGGGGTCCCGGGAGACAGATACGCAGTATTTT. Translation: CASSYLPSGSRETDTQYF.

This clonotype has only a few counts. CDR3 region: CSVVGSSNEKLFF. CDR3 coding DNA: TGCAGCGTTGTTGGGTCGTCTAATGAAAAACTGTTTTTT. J is TRBJ1-4 and V is TRBV29-1; no definite D call. The length of the CDR3 is 13 residues. Germline CDR1 and CDR2: SQVTM and ANQGSEA. Trimming left V 4 bases short and J 3 bases short, with 9 bases between.

The table lists this clonotype with a few counts. J is TRBJ1-4 and V is TRBV20-1; D call uncertain. The V gene lost 1 base and the J gene lost 0 bases, with 12 bases spanning the gap. The CDR3 consists of 16 residues. Germline V gene sequence: CDR1 DFQATT, CDR2 SNEGSKA (reference sequence). The CDR3 sequence: CSARGIERATNEKLFF. The CDR3 DNA follows: TGCAGTGCTAGAGGGATAGAAAGGGCAACTAATGAAAAACTGTTTTTT.

V and J are TRBV24-1 and TRBJ2-1; D is unclear. The CDR3 spans 14 residues. Germline V gene sequence: CDR1 KGHDR, CDR2 SFDVKD. V gave up 5 bases and J gave up 2 bases, with 9 bases separating them. The CDR3 here is CATSGNPTYNEQFF. CDR3 DNA sequence: TGTGCCACCAGTGGCAACCCTACCTACAATGAGCAGTTCTTC.

The chain is built from TRBV20-1 and TRBJ1-3, with D perhaps matching TRBD1 (5 bases). Germline V gene lookup returns CDR1 DFQATT and CDR2 SNEGSKA (reference sequence). CDR3 length equals 19 residues. Between the trimmed V and J ends, which lost 0 bases and 0 bases, there was a span of 21 bases. CDR3 protein: CSARDLGPSSGTSGNTIYF. The CDR3 coding sequence is TGCAGTGCTAGAGATCTTGGGCCCTCCTCTGGGACCTCTGGAAACACCATATATTTT.

The rearrangement uses TRBV13 and TRBJ2-7; D ambiguous. The V end lost 5 bases, the J end lost 7 bases, and 21 bases lay between the germline ends. Germline V gives CDR1 PRHDT, CDR2 FYEKMQ (reference sequence). CDR3 size: 15 residues. The CDR3 spells CASSPSSRSPGEQYF. The CDR3 bases are TGTGCCAGCAGCCCCTCGAGTCGGTCCCCCGGGGAGCAGTACTTC. Full variable domain (remainder filled in from reference TRBV13 and TRBJ2-7): AAGVIQSPRHLIKEKRETATLKCYPIPRHDTVYWYQQGPGQDPQFLISFYEKMQSDKGSIPDRFSAQQFSDYHSELNMSSLELGDSALYFCASSPSSRSPGEQYFGPGTRLTVT.

The rearrangement joins TRBV6-2 or TRBV6-3 to TRBJ2-1; 11 bases match TRBD2. CDR3 size: 15 residues. The trim removed 7 bases at V and 6 bases at J, leaving 8 bases unmatched. Germline CDR1 is MNHEY and CDR2 is SVGEGT. The CDR3 spells CASTRLAGGLNEQFF. The CDR3 coding sequence is TGTGCCAGCACCCGGCTAGCGGGGGGCCTCAATGAGCAGTTCTTC.

V is TRBV12-3 or TRBV12-4 and J is TRBJ2-3; TRBD1 matches 8 bases. J was trimmed by 4 bases and V by 7 bases; bases with no gene match: 7. CDR3 length equals 14 residues. The CDR3 sequence: CASIRTGLADTQYF. The CDR3 DNA reads as TGTGCCAGCATTCGGACAGGGTTGGCAGATACGCAGTATTTT.

This clonotype has at least ten counts. The chain employs TRBV20-1 and TRBJ2-4; D tentatively reads TRBD1 or TRBD2 (5 bases each). The CDR3 length is 15 residues. Germline V gives CDR1 DFQATT, CDR2 SNEGSKA (reference sequence). Trimming took off 2 bases at V and 6 bases at J, with 17 bases between the two ends. The chain's CDR3 is CSARKGRAEGNIQYF. CDR3 DNA sequence: TGCAGTGCTAGAAAGGGCAGGGCCGAGGGAAACATTCAGTACTTC.

This clonotype occurred many times. The rearrangement uses TRBV29-1 and TRBJ2-3; D is perhaps TRBD2 (5 bases). Trimming removed 4 bases at V and 5 bases at J, with 7 bases between. The CDR3 is 11 residues long. Looked up from germline, CDR1 is SQVTM and CDR2 is ANQGSEA. CDR3 loop: CSVAGLDTQYF. The CDR3 region has the DNA TGCAGCGTTGCGGGGTTAGATACGCAGTATTTT.

In its sample, this clonotype was seen many times. CDR3 DNA: TGTGCCAGCAGTTTATTACCTAGCGGGGGGGTCCGGAATGAGCAGTTCTTC. Translating gives CASSLLPSGGVRNEQFF. J is TRBJ2-1 and V is TRBV27; 12 bases fit TRBD2. The V and J ends lost 1 base and 7 bases, in that order; junction bases with no gene match: 8. Germline CDR1 reads MNHEY; CDR2 reads SMNVEV (reference sequence). The CDR3 is 17 residues long.

A word on this clonotype: This may be a read error, as it is one base from a much larger clone. V usage is TRBV7-9 and J usage is TRBJ1-5, with D maybe TRBD1 (5 bases). V was pared by 3 bases and J by 5 bases, with 11 bases between. Germline CDR1 and CDR2: SEHNR and FQNEAQ (reference sequence). The CDR3 extends over 14 amino acids. The CDR3 nucleotides are TGTGCCAGCAGCTTGGGACGGAGAGATCAGCCCCAGCATTTT. Encoded protein: CASSLGRRDQPQHF.

The chain employs TRBV7-8 and TRBJ1-1; D gene unclear. This CDR3 is 12 amino acids long. CDR1 is SGHVS, CDR2 FQNEAQ, per germline. V gave up 1 base and J gave up 7 bases, with 7 bases separating them. CDR3 protein: CASSLGFHEAFF. The CDR3 nucleotides are TGTGCCAGCAGCTTAGGATTTCATGAAGCTTTCTTT.

This clonotype was recorded a few times. J is TRBJ1-5 and V is TRBV6-5; 7 bases align to TRBD1. CDR1 is MNHEY and CDR2 is SVGAGI in the germline V gene. Trimming took 5 bases from V and 2 from J; bases not matched to a gene: 6. The CDR3 is made up of 15 amino acids. CDR3 in amino acids: CASSHQGTGNQPQHF. CDR3 nucleotides: TGTGCCAGCAGTCACCAGGGGACAGGCAATCAGCCCCAGCATTTT.

The V and J genes are TRBV20-1 and TRBJ1-1, with D tentatively TRBD1 (6 bases). CDR3 length equals 15 residues. In germline, CDR1 is DFQATT, CDR2 SNEGSKA (reference sequence). Trimming removed 2 bases at V and 1 base at J, with 14 bases between. The CDR3 sequence: CSARSPQQGNTEAFF. CDR3 nucleotides: TGCAGTGCTAGATCCCCTCAACAGGGGAACACTGAAGCTTTCTTT.

The chain links TRBV18 to TRBJ2-7, with a possible D match to TRBD2 (5 bases). The CDR3 consists of 15 residues. CDR1 is KGHSH and CDR2 is LQKENI in the germline V gene. Trimming took off 3 bases at V and 3 bases at J, with 15 bases between the two ends. The CDR3 loop reads CASSPLGPGNYEQYF. CDR3 sequence (DNA): TGTGCCAGCTCACCTTTGGGTCCGGGGAACTACGAGCAGTACTTC.

The CDR3 loop is CASRWGQLTGELFF. In DNA, the CDR3 is TGTGCCAGCAGATGGGGGCAGCTGACCGGGGAGCTGTTTTTT. The chain couples TRBV12-3 or TRBV12-4 to TRBJ2-2; D may be TRBD1 (6 bases). Trimming pared 6 bases from V and 5 bases from J, leaving 13 bases between. The CDR3 extends over 14 amino acids.

The rearrangement uses TRBV28 and TRBJ1-2; D is unresolved. Trimming shortened V by 3 bases and J by 6 bases, and 8 bases separated the two germline ends. The CDR3 extends over 12 amino acids. CDR1 is MDHEN and CDR2 is SYDVKM in the germline V gene. DNA of the CDR3: TGTGCCAGCAGTTTGGCGGGGAATGGCTACACCTTC. Protein sequence: CASSLAGNGYTF.

This clonotype occurred many times. This chain links TRBV3-1 with TRBJ2-5; 9 positions match TRBD1. V dropped 6 bases and J dropped 5; count of bases not matched to a gene: 10. The germline V gene has CDR1 LGHDT and CDR2 YNNKEL (reference sequence). This CDR3 has 15 amino acids. The chain's CDR3 is CASRATGTGWETQYF. The CDR3 DNA sequence: TGTGCCAGCAGAGCCACCGGGACAGGGTGGGAGACCCAGTACTTC.

In this sample, this clonotype turned up many times. The J gene is TRBJ1-2, the V gene TRBV5-6; 8 nucleotides match TRBD1. V lost 4 bases to trimming and J lost 2 bases; unmatched junction nucleotides: 10. CDR1 is SGHDT, CDR2 YYEEEE, per germline. The CDR3 consists of 16 residues. CDR3 coding DNA: TGTGCCAGCAGCGGAGACAGGGGCGTCTTGAACTATGGCTACACCTTC. Its protein product is CASSGDRGVLNYGYTF.

The V and J genes are TRBV5-1 and TRBJ2-7, with TRBD1 matching over 8 bases. CDR1 and CDR2 from the germline V gene are SGHRS and YFSETQ. CDR3 length: 15 amino acids. Trimming cost V 1 base and J 1 base; bases outside gene matches: 4. The CDR3 DNA reads as TGCGCCAGCAGCTTGATGACAGGGGAATCCTACGAGCAGTACTTC. Translation: CASSLMTGESYEQYF.

The V call is TRBV20-1, the J call TRBJ2-7; TRBD1 might be the D (5 bases). Trimming left V 2 bases short and J 3 bases short, with 11 bases between. This CDR3 spans 13 amino acids. Germline V lookup: CDR1 DFQATT, CDR2 SNEGSKA (reference sequence). Here the CDR3 reads CSARPDTYYEQYF. The CDR3 DNA reads as TGCAGTGCTAGACCGGACACCTACTACGAGCAGTACTTC.

Many counts were recorded for this clonotype. The gene calls are TRBV7-2 and TRBJ2-3, with a weak D call TRBD2 (6 bases). The CDR3 loop spans 14 amino acids. V lost 3 bases to trimming and J lost 0 bases, with 7 bases between them. Germline loops: CDR1 SGHTA, CDR2 FQGNSA. CDR3 loop: CASSLEGSTDTQYF. The CDR3 nucleotides are TGTGCCAGCAGCTTGGAGGGGAGCACAGATACGCAGTATTTT.

This clonotype was detected many times. The chain has TRBV29-1 and TRBJ2-1, with TRBD1 identical over 10 bases. Germline V CDR1 and CDR2: SQVTM, ANQGSEA. V shed 2 bases, J shed 8 bases, and the junction held 6 bases outside the gene matches. The CDR3 totals 14 residues. The DNA of the CDR3 is TGCAGCGTTGAACGCCGGGACAGGGGCGATGAGCAGTTCTTC. It codes for CSVERRDRGDEQFF.

The chain couples TRBV20-1 to TRBJ1-1; D not resolved. V lost 0 bases, J lost 1 base, and 6 bases lay in between. Germline V gene sequence: CDR1 DFQATT, CDR2 SNEGSKA (reference sequence). The CDR3 totals 13 residues. CDR3 DNA sequence: TGCAGTGCTAGAGATCGCCCGAACACTGAAGCTTTCTTT. Translation gives CSARDRPNTEAFF.

The gene calls are TRBV5-1 and TRBJ2-1; D not certain. Germline V gives CDR1 SGHRS, CDR2 YFSETQ. The CDR3 loop spans 16 amino acids. Between the trimmed V and J ends, which lost 0 bases and 0 bases, there was a span of 10 bases. CDR3 sequence reads: CASSLDTWSSYNEQFF. The CDR3 nucleotides are TGCGCCAGCAGCTTGGACACCTGGAGCTCCTACAATGAGCAGTTCTTC.

This clonotype was seen more than once but under ten times. The rearrangement uses TRBV5-6 and TRBJ1-6, with TRBD1 identical over 9 bases. The CDR3 length is 13 residues. Trimming removed 6 bases from V and 14 bases from J; junction bases left unmatched: 9. CDR1 is SGHDT, CDR2 YYEEEE, per germline. For the CDR3, the DNA is TGTGCCAGCACCAGGGACAGGGCTCAGTCCCTCCACTTT. It yields the protein CASTRDRAQSLHF.